Detailed here is one TCR beta chain. This sample is drawn from a study of control samples from healthy donors and cancer patients. Clones were read by immunoSEQ multiplex PCR, and TCRdb kept only the in-frame ones, dropping some. The sample has approximately 70,000 clones, roughly 84% seen once. Sequencing was done on a sample of blood. The receptor comes from a man aged 50-60 years in good health.

CDR3 DNA: TGTGCCATCAGTGAGCCTATGACAGGGAACACTGAAGCTTTCTTT. This sequence encodes CAISEPMTGNTEAFF. V and J are TRBV10-3 and TRBJ1-1; perhaps TRBD1 as D (6 bases). The CDR3 covers 15 residues. Germline lookup yields CDR1 ENHRY and CDR2 SYGVKD. Trimming removed 2 bases from V and 1 base from J, with 11 bases in between.